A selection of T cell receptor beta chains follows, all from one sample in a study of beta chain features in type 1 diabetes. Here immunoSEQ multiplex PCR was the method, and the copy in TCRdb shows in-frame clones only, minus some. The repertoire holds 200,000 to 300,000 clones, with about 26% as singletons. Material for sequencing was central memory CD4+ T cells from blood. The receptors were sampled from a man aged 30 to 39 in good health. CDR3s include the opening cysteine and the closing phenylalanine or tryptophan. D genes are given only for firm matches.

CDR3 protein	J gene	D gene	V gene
CASSIPNRGEETQYF	TRBJ2-5	TRBD1	TRBV5-4
CASSLYSAYNEQFF	TRBJ2-1	-	TRBV7-2
CASTTGGYGYTF	TRBJ1-2	TRBD1	TRBV28
CASSRQGGAGTGELFF	TRBJ2-2	TRBD1	TRBV5-1
CASSPRGTGNTIYF	TRBJ1-3	-	TRBV7-8
CASSPQGYTGELFF	TRBJ2-2	-	TRBV7-2
CASSLLGSRATETQYF	TRBJ2-5	-	TRBV7-8
CAWRTGFNTEAFF	TRBJ1-1	-	TRBV30
CASSERRARGTDTQYF	TRBJ2-3	-	TRBV2
CASSLYGQNTGELFF	TRBJ2-2	-	TRBV11-2
CAWSRQSQETQYF	TRBJ2-5	-	TRBV30
CASSVEWDPDRHGYTF	TRBJ1-2	-	TRBV9